This T cell receptor beta chain was obtained from a study of shared clonotypes between healthy human individuals. Study-level findings and limits: Rarefaction exposed incomplete sorted-subset sequencing despite large depth. Naive subsets generally exceeded memory subsets in estimated richness.

As for this clone: What it recognizes is unknown.

Clones were read by immunoSEQ multiplex PCR, and TCRdb kept only the in-frame ones, dropping some. The sample consists of some 2,000,000 clones, 90% to 95% of them appearing once. Germline V CDR1 and CDR2: SNHLY, FYNNEI. This CDR3 spans 14 amino acids. Trimming stripped 6 bases from V and 4 bases from J, with 14 bases between. This clonotype was sampled from a man younger than 30 in good health. The source material was naive CD4+ T cells sorted from blood. Described subset: CD45RA+ positively selected. The chain is built from TRBV2 and TRBJ2-3, with D perhaps matching TRBD2 (5 bases). CDR3 residues: CASRNSGRADTQYF. CDR3 DNA sequence: TGTGCCAGCAGGAACTCGGGAAGGGCAGATACGCAGTATTTT.